What follows is one T cell receptor beta chain and its context. Germline V lookup: CDR1 MNHNY, CDR2 SVGAGI (reference sequence). CDR3 length: 14 residues. V lost 6 bases and J 5 bases, leaving 17 bases between the germline ends. Here immunoSEQ multiplex PCR was the method, and the copy in TCRdb shows in-frame clones only, minus some. The sample lists over 8,500 clones; roughly 73% were seen once. This specimen belongs to a study of somatic mutations in cytotoxic T cells in rheumatoid arthritis. Sequencing was done on a sample of CD8+ T cells sorted from blood. The rearrangement joins TRBV6-6 to TRBJ2-7; D is unclear. This receptor was identified in a man in his sixties in good health. The CDR3 DNA reads TGTGCCAGCAGCCCGGAAGGTCTCTGGAACGAGCAGTACTTC. Translated, it gives CASSPEGLWNEQYF.